This record concerns one T cell receptor (beta chain) sequence. The data derive from a study of shared clonotypes between healthy human individuals. Some clones are missing from TCRdb's copy, which holds only in-frame ones; the method was immunoSEQ multiplex PCR. The sample records some 1 million clones, under 80% being singletons. In germline, CDR1 is MNHNS, CDR2 SASEGT. Deletions cut 5 bases from V and 2 bases from J, with 14 bases between. The CDR3 covers 15 residues. Input material: memory CD4+ T cells sorted from blood. This sample's subset: CD45RA-negative fraction. The chain links TRBV6-1 to TRBJ2-3, with D hard to call. The receptor's source is a man aged 18 to 29 in good health. The CDR3 loop reads CASSRDNPLTDTQYF. The CDR3 nucleotides read TGTGCCAGCAGTCGAGACAATCCCCTCACAGATACGCAGTATTTT.